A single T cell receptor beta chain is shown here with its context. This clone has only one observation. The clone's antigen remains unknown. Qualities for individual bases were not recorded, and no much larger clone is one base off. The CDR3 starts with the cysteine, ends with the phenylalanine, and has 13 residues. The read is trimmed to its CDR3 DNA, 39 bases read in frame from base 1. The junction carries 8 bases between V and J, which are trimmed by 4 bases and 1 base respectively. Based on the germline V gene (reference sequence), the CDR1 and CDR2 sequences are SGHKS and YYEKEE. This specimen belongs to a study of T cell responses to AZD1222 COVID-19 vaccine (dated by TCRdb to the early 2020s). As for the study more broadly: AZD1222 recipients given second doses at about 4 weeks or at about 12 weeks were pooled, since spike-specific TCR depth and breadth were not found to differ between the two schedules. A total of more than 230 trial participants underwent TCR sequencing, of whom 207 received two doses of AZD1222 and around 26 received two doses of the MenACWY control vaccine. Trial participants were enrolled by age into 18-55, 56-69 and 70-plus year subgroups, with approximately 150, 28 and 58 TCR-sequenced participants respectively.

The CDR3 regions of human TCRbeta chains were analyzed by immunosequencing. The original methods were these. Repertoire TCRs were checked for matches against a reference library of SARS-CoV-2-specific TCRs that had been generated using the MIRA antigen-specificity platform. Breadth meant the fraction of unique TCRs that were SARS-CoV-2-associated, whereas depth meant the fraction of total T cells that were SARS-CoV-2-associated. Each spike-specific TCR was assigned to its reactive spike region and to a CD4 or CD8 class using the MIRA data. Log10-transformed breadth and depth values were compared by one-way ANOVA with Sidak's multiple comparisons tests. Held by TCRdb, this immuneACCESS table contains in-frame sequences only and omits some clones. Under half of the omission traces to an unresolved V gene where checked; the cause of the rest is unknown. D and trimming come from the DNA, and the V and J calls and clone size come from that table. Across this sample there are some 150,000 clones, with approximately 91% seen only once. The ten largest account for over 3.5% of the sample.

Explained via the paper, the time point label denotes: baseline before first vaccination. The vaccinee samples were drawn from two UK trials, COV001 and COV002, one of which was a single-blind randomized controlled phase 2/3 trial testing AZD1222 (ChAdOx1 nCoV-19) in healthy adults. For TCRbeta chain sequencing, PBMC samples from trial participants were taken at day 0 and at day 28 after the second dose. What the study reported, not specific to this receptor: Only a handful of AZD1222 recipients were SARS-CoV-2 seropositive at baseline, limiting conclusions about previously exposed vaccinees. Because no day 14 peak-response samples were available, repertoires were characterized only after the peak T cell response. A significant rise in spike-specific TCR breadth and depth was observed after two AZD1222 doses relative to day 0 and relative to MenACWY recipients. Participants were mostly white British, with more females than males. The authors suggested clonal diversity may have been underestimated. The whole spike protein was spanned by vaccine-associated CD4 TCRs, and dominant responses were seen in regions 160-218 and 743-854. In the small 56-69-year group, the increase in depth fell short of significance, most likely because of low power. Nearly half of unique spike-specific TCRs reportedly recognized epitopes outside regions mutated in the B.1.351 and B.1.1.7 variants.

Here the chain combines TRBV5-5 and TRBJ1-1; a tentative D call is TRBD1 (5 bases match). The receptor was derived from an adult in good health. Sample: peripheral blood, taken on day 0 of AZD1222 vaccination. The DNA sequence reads TGTGCCAGCAGCGGGACCAGGAACACTGAAGCTTTCTTT. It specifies CASSGTRNTEAFF.